These T cell receptor beta chains were read from a single sample in a study of cytomegalovirus exposure and HLA in healthy donors. Assay used: immunoSEQ multiplex PCR; TCRdb lists only in-frame clones, some missing. The table shows about 130,000 clones, with over 65% occurring only once. The specimen sequenced was PBMCs. The source of these receptors is a man younger than 35 in good health and CMV-seropositive. The CDR3 runs from the conserved cysteine through the conserved F or W. D genes are given only for firm matches. The size of a clone is reported for some rows only, either as once, few or many, or as a class for expanded clones.

V	D	length	size	J	CDR3	DNA
TRBV9	TRBD1	17	NA	TRBJ1-4	CASSVEGQGATNEKLFF	TGTGCCAGCAGCGTAGAGGGACAGGGTGCGACTAATGAAAAACTGTTTTTT
TRBV5-1	NA	16	once	TRBJ1-4	CASSLGRGGTNEKLFF	TGCGCCAGCAGCTTGGGCAGGGGTGGAACTAATGAAAAACTGTTTTTT
TRBV27	TRBD2	13	NA	TRBJ2-7	CATGTSGIYEQYF	TGTGCCACCGGGACTAGCGGGATATACGAGCAGTACTTC
TRBV11-2	TRBD1	14	NA	TRBJ1-2	CASSLGTGGRGYTF	TGTGCCAGCAGCTTAGGGACAGGGGGCCGGGGCTACACCTTC
TRBV5-1	TRBD1	15	NA	TRBJ2-1	CASSPNPTGYNEQFF	TGCGCCAGCAGCCCCAACCCGACAGGGTACAATGAGCAGTTCTTC
TRBV5-1	TRBD1	16	NA	TRBJ1-1	CASSSTGTGMNTEAFF	TGCGCCAGCAGCTCCACAGGGACAGGGATGAACACTGAAGCTTTCTTT
TRBV2	TRBD2	15	few	TRBJ2-1	CASSEGSGGANEQFF	TGTGCCAGCAGTGAGGGTAGCGGGGGGGCGAATGAGCAGTTCTTC
TRBV28	NA	14	NA	TRBJ1-3	CASSSGGSGNTIYF	TGTGCCAGCAGTTCCGGGGGCTCTGGAAACACCATATATTTT
TRBV2	NA	11	NA	TRBJ2-7	CASRWAWEQYF	TGTGCCAGCCGGTGGGCATGGGAGCAGTACTTC
TRBV5-4	NA	12	NA	TRBJ1-1	CASSDKNTEAFF	TGTGCCAGCAGCGACAAGAACACTGAAGCTTTCTTT
TRBV6-1	NA	14	NA	TRBJ1-4	CASKGQGGAEKLFF	TGTGCCAGCAAGGGTCAAGGAGGGGCGGAAAAACTGTTTTTT
TRBV9	TRBD1	17	NA	TRBJ2-3	CASSGDSGQGFTDTQYF	TGTGCCAGCAGCGGGGATTCGGGACAGGGATTCACAGATACGCAGTATTTT
TRBV6-5	NA	11	NA	TRBJ1-2	CAATGGYGYTF	TGTGCCGCCACCGGGGGGTATGGCTACACCTTC
TRBV6-6	NA	13	few	TRBJ2-7	CASGGISNYEQYF	TGTGCCAGCGGGGGGATATCGAACTACGAGCAGTACTTC
TRBV6-6	TRBD1	14	NA	TRBJ1-5	CACRIDRANQPQHF	TGTGCCTGCAGAATCGACAGGGCCAATCAGCCCCAGCATTTT
TRBV30	TRBD1	16	NA	TRBJ1-1	CAWSGDREGFWTEAFF	TGTGCCTGGAGCGGAGACAGGGAAGGTTTTTGGACTGAAGCTTTCTTT
TRBV11-2	NA	14	NA	TRBJ1-5	CASSHGTTNQPQHF	TGTGCCAGCAGCCATGGGACAACTAATCAGCCCCAGCATTTT
TRBV7-2	NA	11	NA	TRBJ2-3	CASSSSSTQYF	TGTGCCAGCAGCTCCTCGAGTACGCAGTATTTT
TRBV4-1	NA	14	NA	TRBJ2-7	CASSQVTGSLEQYF	TGCGCCAGCAGCCAAGTTACAGGATCCCTGGAGCAGTACTTC
TRBV7-8	NA	15	few	TRBJ1-1	CASSPRGGMNTEAFF	TGTGCCAGCAGCCCCAGGGGCGGTATGAACACTGAAGCTTTCTTT
TRBV11-2	NA	17	NA	TRBJ2-4	CASSWAYREIAKNIQYF	TGTGCCAGCAGCTGGGCCTACAGAGAAATAGCCAAAAACATTCAGTACTTC
TRBV6-5	NA	14	once	TRBJ2-7	CASSRLVVPHEQYF	TGTGCCAGCAGTAGACTAGTCGTCCCCCACGAGCAGTACTTC
TRBV5-1	NA	14	NA	TRBJ2-2	CASSLDPSAGELFF	TGCGCCAGCAGCTTGGACCCCAGCGCCGGGGAGCTGTTTTTT
TRBV27	NA	16	NA	TRBJ1-1	CASSLSSGSWNTEAFF	TGTGCCAGCAGTTTATCGAGCGGCAGCTGGAACACTGAAGCTTTCTTT
TRBV27	NA	14	once	TRBJ1-1	CASSFFREGTEAFF	TGTGCCAGCAGTTTTTTCCGGGAGGGCACTGAAGCTTTCTTT
TRBV7-9	TRBD1	13	NA	TRBJ2-5	CASSPQGAETQYF	TGTGCCAGCAGCCCACAGGGGGCTGAGACCCAGTACTTC
TRBV7-8	NA	13	NA	TRBJ2-7	CASSRTVGTEQYF	TGTGCCAGCAGCAGGACTGTGGGCACCGAGCAGTACTTC
TRBV30	NA	12	once	TRBJ1-6	CAWSVLSRPLHF	TGTGCCTGGAGTGTCCTTTCCAGGCCCCTCCACTTT
TRBV5-1	NA	15	NA	TRBJ2-5	CASSLAGGHQETQYF	TGCGCCAGCAGCTTGGCCGGGGGGCATCAAGAGACCCAGTACTTC
TRBV7-9	NA	12	NA	TRBJ2-7	CASSRDIYEQYF	TGTGCCAGCAGCCGGGACATCTACGAGCAGTACTTC
TRBV6-6	NA	13	NA	TRBJ2-5	CASSPGGAGTQYF	TGTGCCAGCTCCCCCGGGGGAGCAGGGACCCAGTACTTC
TRBV29-1	TRBD2	17	NA	TRBJ2-1	CSGSGTSGPSSYNEQFF	TGCAGCGGTTCCGGGACTAGCGGGCCGAGCTCCTACAATGAGCAGTTCTTC
TRBV7-6	NA	14	NA	TRBJ1-2	CASSLGTFNYGYTF	TGTGCCAGCAGCTTGGGGACATTCAACTATGGCTACACCTTC
TRBV6-5	NA	15	once	TRBJ2-5	CASSTRRGGQETQYF	TGTGCCAGCAGTACGCGGCGGGGAGGCCAAGAGACCCAGTACTTC
TRBV9	NA	11	NA	TRBJ1-2	CASSAQGGYTF	TGTGCCAGCAGCGCCCAGGGGGGCTACACCTTC
TRBV30	TRBD1	14	NA	TRBJ2-2	CAWRDRFMAGELFF	TGTGCCTGGCGGGACAGATTTATGGCCGGGGAGCTGTTTTTT
TRBV27	TRBD1	17	NA	TRBJ1-2	CASSLWGIRGQGYGYTF	TGTGCCAGCAGTTTATGGGGTATCAGGGGGCAGGGGTATGGCTACACCTTC
TRBV4-2	NA	13	once	TRBJ1-2	CASSPRPADGYTF	TGTGCCAGCAGCCCCCGACCGGCGGATGGCTACACCTTC
TRBV21-1	NA	17	NA	TRBJ1-5	CASSKTEEGAVDQPQHF	TGTGCCAGCAGCAAAACGGAGGAGGGGGCCGTGGATCAGCCCCAGCATTTT
TRBV28	TRBD2	16	NA	TRBJ2-5	CASSSSGLAGWETQYF	TGTGCCAGCAGTTCCTCGGGACTAGCGGGGTGGGAGACCCAGTACTTC
TRBV6-4	TRBD1	13	medium-sized	TRBJ1-2	CASSDSTGGGYTF	TGTGCCAGCAGTGACTCGACAGGGGGCGGCTACACCTTC
TRBV6-4	NA	14	NA	TRBJ1-2	CASRKRWTSYGYTF	TGTGCCAGCAGAAAAAGGTGGACAAGCTATGGCTACACCTTC
TRBV19	NA	13	NA	TRBJ2-3	CASIDRRTDTQYF	TGTGCCAGTATAGACAGAAGAACAGATACGCAGTATTTT
TRBV19	NA	14	NA	TRBJ2-5	CASSILMGEETQYF	TGTGCCAGTAGTATCCTGATGGGCGAAGAGACCCAGTACTTC
TRBV6-4	NA	18	NA	TRBJ1-5	CASSDSSRGGGSNQPQHF	TGTGCCAGCAGTGACTCGAGTCGAGGGGGAGGGAGCAATCAGCCCCAGCATTTT
TRBV30	NA	11	NA	TRBJ1-2	CAATRGNGYTF	TGTGCCGCTACCCGGGGAAATGGCTACACCTTC
TRBV5-6	TRBD1	13	NA	TRBJ2-7	CASSSRGLYEQYF	TGTGCCAGCAGCTCCAGGGGGCTCTACGAGCAGTACTTC
TRBV11-2	NA	16	NA	TRBJ1-2	CASSLTLDSPSYGYTF	TGTGCCAGCAGCCTGACTTTGGACAGCCCAAGCTATGGCTACACCTTC